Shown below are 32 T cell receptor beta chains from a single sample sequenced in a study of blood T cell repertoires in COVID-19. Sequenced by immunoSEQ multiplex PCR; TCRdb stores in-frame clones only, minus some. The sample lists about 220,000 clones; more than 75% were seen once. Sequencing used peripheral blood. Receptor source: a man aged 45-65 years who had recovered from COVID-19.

The CDR3 region has the DNA TGCGCCAGCAGTCATGGGAGCTCCTACAATGAGCAGTTCTTC. Its protein is CASSHGSSYNEQFF. This rearrangement joins TRBV5-1 to TRBJ2-1, with TRBD2 as a possible D gene (5 bases). Germline CDR1 reads SGHRS; CDR2 reads YFSETQ. CDR3 length equals 14 residues. Trimming removed 5 bases from V and 0 bases from J, with 9 bases in between.

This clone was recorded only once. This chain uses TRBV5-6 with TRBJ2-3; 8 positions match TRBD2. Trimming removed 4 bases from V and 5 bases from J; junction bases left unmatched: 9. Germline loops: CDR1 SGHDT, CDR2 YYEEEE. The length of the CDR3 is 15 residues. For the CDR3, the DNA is TGTGCCAGCAGCCCCGGCCCCGGGGGGGGAGATACGCAGTATTTT. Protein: CASSPGPGGGDTQYF.

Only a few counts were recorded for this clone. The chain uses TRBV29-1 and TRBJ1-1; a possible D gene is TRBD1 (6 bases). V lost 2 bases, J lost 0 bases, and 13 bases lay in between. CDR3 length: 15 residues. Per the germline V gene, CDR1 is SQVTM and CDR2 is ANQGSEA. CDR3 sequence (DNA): TGCAGCGTTGAACCACGTGGACAGATGAACACTGAAGCTTTCTTT. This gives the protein CSVEPRGQMNTEAFF.

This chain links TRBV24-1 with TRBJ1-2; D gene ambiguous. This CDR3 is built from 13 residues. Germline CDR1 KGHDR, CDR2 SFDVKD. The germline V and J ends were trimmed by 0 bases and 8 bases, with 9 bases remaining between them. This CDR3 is CATSDLNGLGYTF. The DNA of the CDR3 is TGTGCCACCAGTGATTTGAACGGGTTGGGCTACACCTTC.

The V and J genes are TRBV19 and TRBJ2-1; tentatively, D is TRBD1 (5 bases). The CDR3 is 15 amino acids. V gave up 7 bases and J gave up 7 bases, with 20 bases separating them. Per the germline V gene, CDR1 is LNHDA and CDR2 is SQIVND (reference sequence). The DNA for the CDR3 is TGTGCCAGTACCTTGACAGATTCTCTGGGGAATGAGCAGTTCTTC. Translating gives CASTLTDSLGNEQFF. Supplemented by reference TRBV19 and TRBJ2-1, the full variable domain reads DGGITQSPKYLFRKEGQNVTLSCEQNLNHDAMYWYRQDPGQGLRLIYYSQIVNDFQKGDIAEGYSVSREKKESFPLTVTSAQKNPTAFYLCASTLTDSLGNEQFFGPGTRLTVL.

The CDR3 is CSVALLAIYNEQFF. CDR3 nucleotides: TGCAGCGTTGCCCTTCTAGCGATCTACAATGAGCAGTTCTTC. This chain connects TRBV29-1 to TRBJ2-1; D is perhaps TRBD2 (6 bases). Germline V gives CDR1 SQVTM, CDR2 ANQGSEA. V was pared by 4 bases and J by 3 bases, with 13 bases between. CDR3 size: 14 residues.

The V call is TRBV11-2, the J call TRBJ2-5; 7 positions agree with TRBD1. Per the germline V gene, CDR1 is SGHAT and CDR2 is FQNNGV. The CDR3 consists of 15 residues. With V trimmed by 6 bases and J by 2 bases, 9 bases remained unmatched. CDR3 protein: CASRKSGGRQETQYF. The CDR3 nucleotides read TGTGCCAGCAGGAAATCAGGGGGTCGGCAAGAGACCCAGTACTTC.

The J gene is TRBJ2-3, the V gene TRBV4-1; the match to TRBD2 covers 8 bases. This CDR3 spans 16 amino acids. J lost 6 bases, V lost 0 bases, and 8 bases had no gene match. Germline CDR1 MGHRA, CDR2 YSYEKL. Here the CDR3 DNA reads TGCGCCAGCAGCCAAGAAGAGGCGGGAGGAGTGGATACGCAGTATTTT. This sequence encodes CASSQEEAGGVDTQYF.

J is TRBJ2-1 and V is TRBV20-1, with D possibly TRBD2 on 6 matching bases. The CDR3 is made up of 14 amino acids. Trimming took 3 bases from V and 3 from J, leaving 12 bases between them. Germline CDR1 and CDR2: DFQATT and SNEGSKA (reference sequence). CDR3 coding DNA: TGCAGTGCTAGTCGGAGGGGCGGCTACAATGAGCAGTTCTTC. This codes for CSASRRGGYNEQFF.

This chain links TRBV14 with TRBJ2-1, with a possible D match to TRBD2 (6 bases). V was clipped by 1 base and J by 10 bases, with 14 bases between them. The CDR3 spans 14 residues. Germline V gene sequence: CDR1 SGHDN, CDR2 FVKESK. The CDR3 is CASSQGFRGLEQFF. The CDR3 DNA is TGTGCCAGCAGCCAAGGATTTCGGGGGTTAGAGCAGTTCTTC. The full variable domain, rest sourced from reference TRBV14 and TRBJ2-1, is EAGVTQFPSHSVIEKGQTVTLRCDPISGHDNLYWYRRVMGKEIKFLLHFVKESKQDESGMPNNRFLAERTGGTYSTLKVQPAELEDSGVYFCASSQGFRGLEQFFGPGTRLTVL.

The CDR3 loop is CASSIEAGQDLTIPDNEQFF. The CDR3 nucleotides read TGTGCCAGTAGTATAGAAGCGGGACAGGACTTAACAATCCCCGACAATGAGCAGTTCTTC. The chain recombines TRBV19 with TRBJ2-1; perhaps TRBD1 as D (8 bases). The CDR3 is made up of 20 amino acids. With 0 bases removed from V and 5 bases from J, the gap between germline ends came to 26 bases. The V gene's germline CDR1 is LNHDA and CDR2 SQIVND (reference sequence).

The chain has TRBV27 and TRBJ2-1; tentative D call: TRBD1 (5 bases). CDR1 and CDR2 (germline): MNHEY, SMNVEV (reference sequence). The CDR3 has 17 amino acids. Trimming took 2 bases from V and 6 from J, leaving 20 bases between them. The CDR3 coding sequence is TGTGCCAGCAGTTTAAATCCGCAGGGATCAGGGTTCAATGAGCAGTTCTTC. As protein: CASSLNPQGSGFNEQFF.

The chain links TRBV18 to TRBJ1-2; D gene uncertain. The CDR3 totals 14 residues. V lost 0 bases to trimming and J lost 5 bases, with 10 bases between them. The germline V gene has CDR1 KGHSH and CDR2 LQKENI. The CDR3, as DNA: TGTGCCAGCTCACCACCACAGATCGGTTATGGCTACACCTTC. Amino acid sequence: CASSPPQIGYGYTF.

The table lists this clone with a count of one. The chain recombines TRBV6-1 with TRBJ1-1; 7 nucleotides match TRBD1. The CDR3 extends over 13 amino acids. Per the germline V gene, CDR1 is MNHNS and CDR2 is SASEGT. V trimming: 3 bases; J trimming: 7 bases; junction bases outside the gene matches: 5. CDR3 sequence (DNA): TGTGCCAGCAGTGATAAGGGACAGCTTGAAGCTTTCTTT. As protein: CASSDKGQLEAFF.

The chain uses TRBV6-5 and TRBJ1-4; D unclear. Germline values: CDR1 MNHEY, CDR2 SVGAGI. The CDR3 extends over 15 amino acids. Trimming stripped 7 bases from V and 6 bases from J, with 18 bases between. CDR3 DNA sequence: TGTGCCAGCACCCCAAGGGAGGGTCGAGATGAAAAACTGTTTTTT. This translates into CASTPREGRDEKLFF.

The CDR3, as DNA: TGTGCCAGCAGCGAAGGAGGGAGCACTGAAGCTTTCTTT. This encodes CASSEGGSTEAFF. The V and J genes are TRBV11-3 and TRBJ1-1; D is unclear. V was pared by 5 bases and J by 4 bases, with 11 bases between. From germline, CDR1 is SGHNT and CDR2 YENEEA. The CDR3 length is 13 residues.

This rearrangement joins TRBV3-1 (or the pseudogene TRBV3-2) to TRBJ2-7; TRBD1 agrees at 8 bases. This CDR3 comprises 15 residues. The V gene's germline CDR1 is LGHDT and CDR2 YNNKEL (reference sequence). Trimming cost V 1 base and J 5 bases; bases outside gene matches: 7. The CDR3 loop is CASSQGDRRFDEQYF. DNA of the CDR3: TGTGCCAGCAGCCAAGGGGACAGGAGGTTTGACGAGCAGTACTTC.

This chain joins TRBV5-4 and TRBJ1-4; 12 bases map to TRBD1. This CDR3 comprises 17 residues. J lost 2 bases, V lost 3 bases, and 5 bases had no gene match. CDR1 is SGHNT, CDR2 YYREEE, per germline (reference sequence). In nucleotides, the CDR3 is TGTGCCAGCAGCTCCTGGGACAGGGGGCTTACTAATGAAAAACTGTTTTTT. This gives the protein CASSSWDRGLTNEKLFF.

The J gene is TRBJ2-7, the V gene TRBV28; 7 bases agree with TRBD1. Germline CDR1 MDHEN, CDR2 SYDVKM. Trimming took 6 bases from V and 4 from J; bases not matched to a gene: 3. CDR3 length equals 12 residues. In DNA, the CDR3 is TGTGCCAGCAGCGGGACAGCTTACGAGCAGTACTTC. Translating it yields CASSGTAYEQYF. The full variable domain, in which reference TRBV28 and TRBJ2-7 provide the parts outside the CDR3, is DVKVTQSSRYLVKRTGEKVFLECVQDMDHENMFWYRQDPGLGLRLIYFSYDVKMKEKGDIPEGYSVSREKKERFSLILESASTNQTSMYLCASSGTAYEQYFGPGTRLTVT.

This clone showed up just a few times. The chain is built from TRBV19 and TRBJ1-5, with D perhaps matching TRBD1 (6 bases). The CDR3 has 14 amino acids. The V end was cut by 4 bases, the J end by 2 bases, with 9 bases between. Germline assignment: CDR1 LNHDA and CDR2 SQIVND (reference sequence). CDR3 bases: TGTGCCAGTAGTAGGAGGACAGGCAATCAGCCCCAGCATTTT. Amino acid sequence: CASSRRTGNQPQHF. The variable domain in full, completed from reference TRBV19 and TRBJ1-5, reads DGGITQSPKYLFRKEGQNVTLSCEQNLNHDAMYWYRQDPGQGLRLIYYSQIVNDFQKGDIAEGYSVSREKKESFPLTVTSAQKNPTAFYLCASSRRTGNQPQHFGDGTRLSIL.

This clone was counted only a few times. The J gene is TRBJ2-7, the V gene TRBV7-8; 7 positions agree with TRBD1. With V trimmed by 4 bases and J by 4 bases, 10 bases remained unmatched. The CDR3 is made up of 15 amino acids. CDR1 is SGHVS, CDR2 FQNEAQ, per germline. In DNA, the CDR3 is TGTGCCAGCAGCTCATGGAAAGGGACAGAGTACGAGCAGTACTTC. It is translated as CASSSWKGTEYEQYF.

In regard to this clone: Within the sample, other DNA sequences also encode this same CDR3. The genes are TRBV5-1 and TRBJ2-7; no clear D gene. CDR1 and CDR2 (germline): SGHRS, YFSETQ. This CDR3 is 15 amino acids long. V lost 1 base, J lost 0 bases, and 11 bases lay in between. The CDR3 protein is CASSLTVLSSYEQYF. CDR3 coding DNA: TGCGCCAGCAGCTTGACGGTCCTGAGCTCCTACGAGCAGTACTTC.

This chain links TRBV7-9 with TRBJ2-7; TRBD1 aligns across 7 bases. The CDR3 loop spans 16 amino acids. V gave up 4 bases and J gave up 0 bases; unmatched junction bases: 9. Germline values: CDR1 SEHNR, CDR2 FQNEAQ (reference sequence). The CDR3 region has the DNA TGTGCCAGCAGCTCGTACCCGACAGGGCTCTCCTACGAGCAGTACTTC. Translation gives CASSSYPTGLSYEQYF. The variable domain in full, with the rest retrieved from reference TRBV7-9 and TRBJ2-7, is DTGVSQNPRHKITKRGQNVTFRCDPISEHNRLYWYRQTLGQGPEFLTYFQNEAQLEKSRLLSDRFSAERPKGSFSTLEIQRTEQGDSAMYLCASSSYPTGLSYEQYFGPGTRLTVT.

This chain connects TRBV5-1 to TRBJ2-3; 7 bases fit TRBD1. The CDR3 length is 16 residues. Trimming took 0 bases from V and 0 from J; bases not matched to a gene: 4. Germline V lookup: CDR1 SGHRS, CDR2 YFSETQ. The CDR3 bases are TGCGCCAGCAGCTTGGAAAGGGGGCCGAGCACAGATACGCAGTATTTT. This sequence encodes CASSLERGPSTDTQYF.

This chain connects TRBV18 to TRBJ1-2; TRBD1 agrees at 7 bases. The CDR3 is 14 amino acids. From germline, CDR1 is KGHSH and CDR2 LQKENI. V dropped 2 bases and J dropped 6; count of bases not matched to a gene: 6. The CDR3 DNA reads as TGTGCCAGCTCACCAGTGAACAGGGGAGATGGCTACACCTTC. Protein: CASSPVNRGDGYTF.

The CDR3 here is CASTLGGGYNSPLHF. DNA of the CDR3: TGTGCCAGCACTCTGGGCGGGGGTTATAATTCACCCCTCCACTTT. The chain joins TRBV7-8 to TRBJ1-6; possibly TRBD1 for D (5 bases). The germline V gene has CDR1 SGHVS and CDR2 FQNEAQ. The CDR3 spans 15 residues. V was clipped by 7 bases and J by 4 bases, with 14 bases between them.

CDR3 in amino acids: CASSPSTSSNEQYF. The CDR3 DNA reads TGTGCCAGCAGCCCGTCGACTAGCTCAAACGAGCAGTACTTC. This chain uses TRBV9 with TRBJ2-7; 7 nucleotides agree with TRBD2. Germline CDR1 SGDLS, CDR2 YYNGEE. The CDR3 runs 14 residues. The V gene end was trimmed by 4 bases and the J gene end by 5 bases; junction bases not matched to a gene: 9.

CDR3 amino acids: CATSDGTGGYQPQHF. In DNA form, the CDR3 reads TGTGCCACCAGTGATGGGACAGGGGGCTATCAGCCCCAGCATTTT. This sequence joins TRBV24-1 and TRBJ1-5; the match to TRBD1 covers 12 bases. The CDR3 covers 15 residues. Trimming took 3 bases from V and 5 from J; bases not matched to a gene: 1. Germline values: CDR1 KGHDR, CDR2 SFDVKD.

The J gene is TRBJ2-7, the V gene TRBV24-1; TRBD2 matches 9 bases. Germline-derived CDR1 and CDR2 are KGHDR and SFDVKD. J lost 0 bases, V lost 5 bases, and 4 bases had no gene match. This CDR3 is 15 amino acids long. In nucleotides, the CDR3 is TGTGCCACCAGTGCTCTAGCGGGGAGCTCCTACGAGCAGTACTTC. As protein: CATSALAGSSYEQYF.

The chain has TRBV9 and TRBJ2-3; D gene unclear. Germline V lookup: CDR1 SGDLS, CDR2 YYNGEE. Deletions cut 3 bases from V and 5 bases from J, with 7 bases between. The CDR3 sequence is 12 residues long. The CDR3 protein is CASSALGDTQYF. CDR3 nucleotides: TGTGCCAGCAGCGCTCTAGGAGATACGCAGTATTTT.

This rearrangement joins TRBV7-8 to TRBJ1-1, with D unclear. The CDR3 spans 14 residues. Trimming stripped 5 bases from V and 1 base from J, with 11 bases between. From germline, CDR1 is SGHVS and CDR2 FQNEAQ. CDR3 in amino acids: CASSPWEKNTEAFF. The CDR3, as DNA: TGTGCCAGCAGCCCCTGGGAGAAGAACACTGAAGCTTTCTTT.

The CDR3 here is CASSLLGTGGRNEQFF. The CDR3 DNA follows: TGTGCCAGCAGTTTATTAGGGACAGGGGGCCGGAATGAGCAGTTCTTC. The chain has TRBV28 and TRBJ2-1; 12 positions match TRBD1. In germline, CDR1 is MDHEN, CDR2 SYDVKM. This CDR3 has 16 amino acids. V shed 1 base and J 7 bases; nucleotides not matched to a gene: 5.